Below, 21 T cell receptor beta chains from the same sample are listed, as sequenced in a study of patients and donors after allogeneic stem cell transplantation (dated by TCRdb to the early 2020s). Libraries were prepared through RT-PCR. Sequencing was carried out with a NextSeq 550. Starting from the raw public reads, TCRdb applied fastp trimming at Q25, assembled clones with MiXCR and retained in-frame beta chains. Under each unique CDR3 protein, matching rows form one entry showing the most common genes and DNA. The sample has 800,000 to 1,000,000 distinct CDR3 sequences on record, roughly 18% of them singletons. Approximately 5.9% of the sample is in the top ten clones. The sequencing input was blood, either unsorted or a sorted T cell fraction (not recorded which). Receptors were obtained from a human donor who was either an allogeneic HSCT recipient or a stem cell or donor lymphocyte infusion donor (not recorded which). It is not recorded whose cells these are; they may come from a transplant donor.

This chain links TRBV7-2 with TRBJ1-1; D may be TRBD1 (6 bases). The germline CDR1 and CDR2 sequences are SGHTA and FQGNSA. V gave up 6 bases and J gave up 3 bases, with 17 bases separating them. This CDR3 has 15 residues. The CDR3 protein is CASRSARGLHTEAFF. The CDR3 DNA sequence: TGTGCCAGCAGGTCGGCGCGGGGGCTACACACTGAAGCTTTCTTT.

The chain combines TRBV30 with TRBJ1-2; TRBD1 might be the D (6 bases). Looked up from germline, CDR1 is GTSNPN and CDR2 is SVGIG (reference sequence). Trimming took 1 base from V and 7 from J, leaving 13 bases between them. This CDR3 has 13 residues. CDR3 bases: TGTGCCTGGAGTGAACGGGGGCGTGCTGGCTACACCTTC. Amino acid sequence: CAWSERGRAGYTF.

V and J are TRBV20-1 and TRBJ1-2, with unresolved D. The CDR3 has 12 residues. Germline CDR1 reads DFQATT; CDR2 reads SNEGSKA (reference sequence). The germline V and J ends were trimmed by 3 bases and 8 bases, with 13 bases remaining between them. Here the CDR3 DNA reads TGCAGTGCTAGCCCGCTGCCGGTCGGCTACACCTTC. Amino acids: CSASPLPVGYTF.

This clonotype was seen a handful of times. The V call is TRBV7-9, the J call TRBJ2-6, with TRBD1 as a possible D gene (6 bases). CDR3 length equals 15 residues. V was clipped by 5 bases and J by 3 bases, with 11 bases between them. Germline-derived CDR1 and CDR2 are SEHNR and FQNEAQ (reference sequence). This CDR3 is CASSRDILGANVLTF. The CDR3, as DNA: TGTGCCAGCAGCCGGGACATTCTTGGGGCCAACGTCCTGACTTTC.

A few counts support this clonotype. The chain links TRBV12-3 or TRBV12-4 to TRBJ2-1; perhaps TRBD2 as D (6 bases). Trimming pared 1 base from V and 8 bases from J, leaving 18 bases between. CDR3 length: 16 residues. CDR3 nucleotides: TGTGCCAGCAGTTTAGTAGGACTACAAGTAAGGGATGAGCAGTTCTTC. This gives the protein CASSLVGLQVRDEQFF.

The rearrangement joins TRBV5-1 to TRBJ2-7; 10 bases line up with TRBD1. Germline V lookup: CDR1 SGHRS, CDR2 YFSETQ. This CDR3 has 14 residues. With V trimmed by 3 bases and J by 7 bases, 7 bases remained unmatched. The CDR3 sequence is CASSSGQGDEEQYF. CDR3 coding DNA: TGCGCCAGCAGCTCTGGACAGGGGGATGAGGAGCAGTACTTC.

This clonotype has a handful of counts. This rearrangement joins TRBV5-1 to TRBJ2-3, with D perhaps TRBD2 (5 bases). The CDR3 is 15 amino acids. Germline V gene data show CDR1 as SGHRS and CDR2 as YFSETQ. Trimming stripped 4 bases from V and 4 bases from J, with 16 bases between. DNA for the CDR3: TGCGCCAGCAGCCGAGGGCCATCGGTCCCAGATACGCAGTATTTT. Amino acid sequence: CASSRGPSVPDTQYF.

This rearrangement joins TRBV30 to TRBJ1-2; D is perhaps TRBD1 (5 bases). CDR1 and CDR2 (germline): GTSNPN, SVGIG (reference sequence). The CDR3 contains 14 residues. V was shortened by 0 bases and J by 2 bases, with 10 bases between the two germline ends. The CDR3 coding sequence is TGTGCCTGGAGTGTGTCACAGGCAAACTATGGCTACACCTTC. This sequence encodes CAWSVSQANYGYTF.

There are many counts of this clonotype. This chain joins TRBV5-1 and TRBJ2-3; 7 nucleotides match TRBD1. From germline, CDR1 is SGHRS and CDR2 YFSETQ. J was trimmed by 4 bases and V by 1 base; bases with no gene match: 0. CDR3 length equals 13 residues. Here the CDR3 DNA reads TGCGCCAGCAGCTTGACAGGGGCAGATACGCAGTATTTT. This translates into CASSLTGADTQYF.

The chain carries TRBV7-2 and TRBJ2-1; 8 nucleotides match TRBD2. The length of the CDR3 is 13 residues. The J segment lost 10 bases and the V segment lost 5 bases, leaving 7 bases of the junction unmatched. Per germline, CDR1 SGHTA and CDR2 FQGNSA. As DNA, the CDR3 is TGTGCCAGCAGCCCCCGGACGGGGGGGGAGCAGTTCTTC. Amino acid sequence: CASSPRTGGEQFF.

This clonotype has a handful of counts. The J gene is TRBJ2-7, the V gene TRBV12-3 or TRBV12-4; D uncertain. The CDR3 consists of 13 residues. Trimming stripped 0 bases from V and 6 bases from J, with 9 bases between. As DNA, the CDR3 is TGTGCCAGCAGTTTAGCGCCCGCGCGCGAGCAGTACTTC. This translates into CASSLAPAREQYF.

The chain combines TRBV20-1 with TRBJ2-3; 10 bases agree with TRBD1. Germline-derived CDR1 and CDR2 are DFQATT and SNEGSKA (reference sequence). The V and J ends lost 6 bases and 6 bases, in that order; junction bases with no gene match: 12. This CDR3 is built from 15 residues. This CDR3 is CSALRQGAGWDTQYF. DNA for the CDR3: TGCAGTGCGCTTAGACAGGGGGCAGGGTGGGATACGCAGTATTTT.

A few counts support this clonotype. The J gene is TRBJ2-5, the V gene TRBV24-1; 7 bases map to TRBD1. The germline CDR1 and CDR2 sequences are KGHDR and SFDVKD. The V gene end was trimmed by 5 bases and the J gene end by 2 bases; junction bases not matched to a gene: 7. This CDR3 is built from 15 residues. The CDR3 reads CATSAMTGKQETQYF. DNA of the CDR3: TGTGCCACCAGTGCCATGACAGGGAAACAAGAGACCCAGTACTTC.

The rearrangement uses TRBV3-1 and TRBJ2-5; D gene ambiguous. V shed 3 bases and J shed 3 bases, with 5 bases lying between them. From germline, CDR1 is LGHDT and CDR2 YNNKEL (reference sequence). This CDR3 is 12 amino acids long. CDR3 sequence reads: CASSHAEETQYF. Written as DNA, the CDR3 is TGTGCCAGCAGCCACGCGGAAGAGACCCAGTACTTC.

The chain joins TRBV19 to TRBJ2-1; 8 bases fit TRBD1. The germline gives CDR1 LNHDA, CDR2 SQIVND (reference sequence). Unmatched junction bases numbered 2, after V lost 1 base and J lost 6 bases. The CDR3 is made up of 14 amino acids. The CDR3 coding sequence is TGTGCCAGTAGTATAGGGACAGGGCCCAATGAGCAGTTCTTC. Its translation: CASSIGTGPNEQFF.

This clonotype was detected only a few times. The rearrangement joins TRBV20-1 to TRBJ2-7; the match to TRBD2 covers 12 bases. Trimming took 0 bases from V and 5 from J; bases not matched to a gene: 11. Germline assignment: CDR1 DFQATT and CDR2 SNEGSKA (reference sequence). This CDR3 comprises 17 residues. In DNA form, the CDR3 reads TGCAGTGCTAGAGATGTGACTAGCGGGAGTTTTAGCGACGAGCAGTACTTC. Its protein is CSARDVTSGSFSDEQYF.

This clonotype was picked up a small number of times. This chain uses TRBV4-3 with TRBJ2-1; 8 bases agree with TRBD2. CDR1 LGHNA and CDR2 YSLEER come from the germline V gene. The CDR3 spans 17 residues. The ends lost 0 bases at V and 4 bases at J; junction bases unmatched: 8. CDR3 nucleotide sequence: TGCGCCAGCAGCCAAGAGGCGTGGCGGGGGGAGTACAATGAGCAGTTCTTC. Amino acid sequence: CASSQEAWRGEYNEQFF.

This clonotype occurred a few times. The rearrangement joins TRBV20-1 to TRBJ1-2; 7 bases line up with TRBD1. The V gene end was trimmed by 3 bases and the J gene end by 4 bases; junction bases not matched to a gene: 11. The CDR3 covers 15 residues. Per the germline V gene, CDR1 is DFQATT and CDR2 is SNEGSKA (reference sequence). CDR3 nucleotides: TGCAGTGCTAGTGGAGGCCTAGGGGGCGGCTATGGCTACACCTTC. Its protein product is CSASGGLGGGYGYTF.

Only one count was recorded for this clonotype. The genes are TRBV7-3 and TRBJ2-1, with no clear D. V was cut by 4 bases and J by 5 bases, with 9 bases left in between. This CDR3 comprises 13 residues. Germline CDR1 and CDR2: SGHTA and FQGTGA. The chain's CDR3 is CASSSSPNNEQFF. The CDR3, as DNA: TGTGCCAGCAGCTCCAGCCCCAACAATGAGCAGTTCTTC.

This chain links TRBV11-2 with TRBJ2-5; perhaps TRBD2 as D (6 bases). CDR1 SGHAT and CDR2 FQNNGV come from the germline V gene. The CDR3 sequence is 13 residues long. With 6 bases removed from V and 5 bases from J, the gap between germline ends came to 13 bases. Here the CDR3 reads CASRRVRGETQYF. As DNA, the CDR3 is TGTGCCAGCAGACGAGTCCGGGGGGAGACCCAGTACTTC. Full variable domain (remainder filled in from reference TRBV11-2 and TRBJ2-5): EAGVAQSPRYKIIEKRQSVAFWCNPISGHATLYWYQQILGQGPKLLIQFQNNGVVDDSQLPKDRFSAERLKGVDSTLKIQPAKLEDSAVYLCASRRVRGETQYFGPGTRLLVL.

V and J are TRBV4-1 and TRBJ2-7, with D maybe TRBD1 (5 bases). Germline assignment: CDR1 MGHRA and CDR2 YSYEKL. Between the trimmed V and J ends, which lost 4 bases and 3 bases, there was a span of 22 bases. This CDR3 has 17 amino acids. CDR3 region: CASSPIINLGRVYEQYF. The CDR3 DNA follows: TGCGCCAGCAGCCCAATTATAAATCTAGGCAGGGTCTACGAGCAGTACTTC.